The 2 T cell receptor beta chains in this list originate from one sample, sequenced in a study of blood T cell repertoires in COVID-19. TCRdb's table, derived via immunoSEQ multiplex PCR, lists solely in-frame clones and lacks some. The data hold around 130,000 clones, with about 86% observed a single time. Material: PBMCs or T cells enriched from blood (not recorded which). Receptors were obtained from a woman aged 45-59 years who had recovered from COVID-19.

The V gene is TRBV4-1, the J gene TRBJ2-2; 7 bases are a match to TRBD2. V lost 3 bases to trimming and J lost 2 bases; unmatched junction nucleotides: 9. Germline V gene data show CDR1 as MGHRA and CDR2 as YSYEKL. The CDR3 extends over 17 amino acids. The CDR3 bases are TGCGCCAGCAGCCAGGGAGGGGTTCAGATAAACACCGGGGAGCTGTTTTTT. This codes for CASSQGGVQINTGELFF.

The chain links TRBV7-9 to TRBJ2-3; 10 bases map to TRBD1. Germline V gene sequence: CDR1 SEHNR, CDR2 FQNEAQ (reference sequence). V trimming: 2 bases; J trimming: 3 bases; junction bases outside the gene matches: 8. The CDR3 extends over 17 amino acids. The CDR3 DNA sequence: TGTGCCAGCAGCTTAACGGACAGGGGGGCAGCAACAGATACGCAGTATTTT. It specifies CASSLTDRGAATDTQYF. The full variable domain, with the rest looked up from reference TRBV7-9 and TRBJ2-3, is DTGVSQNPRHKITKRGQNVTFRCDPISEHNRLYWYRQTLGQGPEFLTYFQNEAQLEKSRLLSDRFSAERPKGSFSTLEIQRTEQGDSAMYLCASSLTDRGAATDTQYFGPGTRLTVL.